Presented here are 10 T cell receptor beta chains from one specimen sequenced in a study of OX40 agonist ivuxolimab in advanced cancers. The assay was immunoSEQ multiplex PCR, and TCRdb's table has in-frame clones only and misses some. The sample consists of tens of thousands of clones, around 81% of them appearing once. The input for sequencing was CD4+ or CD8+ T cells sorted from blood, taken in a trial of the OX40 agonist ivuxolimab. These receptor sequences come from an adult with an advanced solid tumor such as melanoma, head and neck, liver or kidney cancer.

This clone has just one count. This chain joins TRBV11-2 and TRBJ1-2; D is undetermined. V was clipped by 0 bases and J by 7 bases, with 3 bases between them. The germline V gene has CDR1 SGHAT and CDR2 FQNNGV. The CDR3 runs 11 residues. The CDR3 bases are TGTGCCAGCAGCTTAGATCTTGGCTACACCTTC. Translated, it gives CASSLDLGYTF.

V usage is TRBV6-1 and J usage is TRBJ2-7; TRBD1 matches 8 bases. The V gene's germline CDR1 is MNHNS and CDR2 SASEGT. The CDR3 length is 18 residues. Germline trimming cut 0 bases from V and 5 bases from J; bases unmatched to any gene: 15. In nucleotides, the CDR3 is TGTGCCAGCAGTGAAGCGCTTTCTCGGCAGGGGGCGATAGACGAGCAGTACTTC. This gives the protein CASSEALSRQGAIDEQYF.

This chain joins TRBV6-1 and TRBJ1-2, with D perhaps matching TRBD1 (5 bases). Trimming pared 7 bases from V and 5 bases from J, leaving 14 bases between. This CDR3 contains 13 residues. CDR1 MNHNS and CDR2 SASEGT come from the germline V gene. The CDR3 spells CASIPPGRYGYTF. The DNA for the CDR3 is TGTGCCAGCATCCCCCCGGGACGGTATGGCTACACCTTC.

This clone turned up a few times. This chain links TRBV29-1 with TRBJ1-1; 7 nucleotides align to TRBD1. The J segment lost 1 base and the V segment lost 3 bases, leaving 2 bases of the junction unmatched. The CDR3 covers 13 residues. Germline CDR1 and CDR2: SQVTM and ANQGSEA. CDR3: CSVEGQRNTEAFF. CDR3 DNA sequence: TGCAGCGTTGAGGGACAGCGGAACACTGAAGCTTTCTTT.

The chain couples TRBV9 to TRBJ2-3; 9 nucleotides line up with TRBD2. This CDR3 is 16 amino acids long. Germline lookup yields CDR1 SGDLS and CDR2 YYNGEE. Trimming at V came to 0 bases and at J to 3 bases, leaving 5 bases not matched to a gene. This CDR3 reads CASSVGVAGVTDTQYF. The CDR3 DNA follows: TGTGCCAGCAGCGTAGGAGTAGCGGGGGTAACAGATACGCAGTATTTT.

This clone has just one count. The V gene is TRBV19, the J gene TRBJ1-3; D may be TRBD1 (6 bases). CDR3 size: 15 residues. Trimming left V 5 bases short and J 6 bases short, with 17 bases between. Germline CDR1 is LNHDA and CDR2 is SQIVND (reference sequence). The chain's CDR3 is CASSSTGQLENTIYF. The CDR3 nucleotides are TGTGCCAGTAGTTCTACAGGGCAACTCGAAAACACCATATATTTT.

The rearrangement joins TRBV5-1 to TRBJ2-5; D might be TRBD1 or TRBD2, each matching 5 bases. V gave up 1 base and J gave up 3 bases, with 13 bases separating them. The CDR3 consists of 15 residues. CDR1 and CDR2 from the germline V gene are SGHRS and YFSETQ. The CDR3, as DNA: TGCGCCAGCAGCTTGTCGGGGACCCCCAAAGAGACCCAGTACTTC. Its translation: CASSLSGTPKETQYF.

V gene TRBV5-5 combines with J gene TRBJ1-2; D is undetermined. CDR3 length: 13 amino acids. Germline CDR1 reads SGHKS; CDR2 reads YYEKEE (reference sequence). V dropped 0 bases and J dropped 4 bases, with 7 bases sitting between them. The CDR3 nucleotides read TGTGCCAGCAGCTTGGCAGACTTCTATGGCTACACCTTC. As protein: CASSLADFYGYTF. The full variable domain, completed using reference TRBV5-5 and TRBJ1-2, is DAGVTQSPTHLIKTRGQQVTLRCSPISGHKSVSWYQQVLGQGPQFIFQYYEKEERGRGNFPDRFSARQFPNYSSELNVNALLLGDSALYLCASSLADFYGYTFGSGTRLTVV.

This clone was observed a handful of times. The chain joins TRBV6-1 to TRBJ2-3, with TRBD1 identical over 7 bases. The CDR3 consists of 14 residues. The germline gives CDR1 MNHNS, CDR2 SASEGT. V shed 6 bases and J 2 bases; nucleotides not matched to a gene: 5. The CDR3 loop reads CASRKGQFTDTQYF. As DNA, the CDR3 is TGTGCCAGCAGGAAGGGACAGTTCACAGATACGCAGTATTTT.

This sequence joins TRBV6-6 and TRBJ1-3; a weak D match, TRBD1 (5 bases). The CDR3 loop spans 15 amino acids. The germline V and J ends were trimmed by 6 bases and 6 bases, with 18 bases remaining between them. Germline CDR1 and CDR2: MNHNY and SVGAGI (reference sequence). This chain's CDR3 is CASSQGRHTENTIYF. As DNA, the CDR3 is TGTGCCAGCAGCCAGGGCCGACATACAGAAAACACCATATATTTT.